What follows is one T cell receptor beta chain and its context. Antigen unknown. The data originate from a study of T-cell memory formation after mild COVID-19. The wider study: In these data, TCR clusters were largely donor specific.

Findings of the study overall: Memory from before infection featured some responding clones, which suggests cross-reactive memory joined. There was a balanced CD4/CD8 profile in clones contracting day 15 to 85, and later expanders leaned CD4+.

cDNA libraries for TCR alpha and TCR beta, carrying sample barcodes and UMIs, came from 5'RACE with constant-segment primers. TCRdb reprocessed the 5' RACE reads with MiXCR, giving one entry per CDR3 protein. The sample lists 300,000 to 350,000 distinct CDR3 sequences, 19% seen once, with 21% in the top ten. CDR3 size: 14 residues. The V and J ends lost 4 bases and 7 bases, in that order; junction bases with no gene match: 8. The germline V gene has CDR1 SGHRS and CDR2 YFSETQ. Sequencing was done on a sample of PBMCs or a T cell subset sorted from them (not recorded which). The TCR sequence derives from a man younger than 30 who had mild COVID-19 (a few samples of this study predate the infection). Cell type and time point are not known. The gene calls are TRBV5-1 and TRBJ2-1; 7 bases align to TRBD1. The CDR3 region is CASSDTGTDNEQFF. For the CDR3, the DNA is TGCGCCAGCAGCGACACCGGGACAGATAATGAGCAGTTCTTC.